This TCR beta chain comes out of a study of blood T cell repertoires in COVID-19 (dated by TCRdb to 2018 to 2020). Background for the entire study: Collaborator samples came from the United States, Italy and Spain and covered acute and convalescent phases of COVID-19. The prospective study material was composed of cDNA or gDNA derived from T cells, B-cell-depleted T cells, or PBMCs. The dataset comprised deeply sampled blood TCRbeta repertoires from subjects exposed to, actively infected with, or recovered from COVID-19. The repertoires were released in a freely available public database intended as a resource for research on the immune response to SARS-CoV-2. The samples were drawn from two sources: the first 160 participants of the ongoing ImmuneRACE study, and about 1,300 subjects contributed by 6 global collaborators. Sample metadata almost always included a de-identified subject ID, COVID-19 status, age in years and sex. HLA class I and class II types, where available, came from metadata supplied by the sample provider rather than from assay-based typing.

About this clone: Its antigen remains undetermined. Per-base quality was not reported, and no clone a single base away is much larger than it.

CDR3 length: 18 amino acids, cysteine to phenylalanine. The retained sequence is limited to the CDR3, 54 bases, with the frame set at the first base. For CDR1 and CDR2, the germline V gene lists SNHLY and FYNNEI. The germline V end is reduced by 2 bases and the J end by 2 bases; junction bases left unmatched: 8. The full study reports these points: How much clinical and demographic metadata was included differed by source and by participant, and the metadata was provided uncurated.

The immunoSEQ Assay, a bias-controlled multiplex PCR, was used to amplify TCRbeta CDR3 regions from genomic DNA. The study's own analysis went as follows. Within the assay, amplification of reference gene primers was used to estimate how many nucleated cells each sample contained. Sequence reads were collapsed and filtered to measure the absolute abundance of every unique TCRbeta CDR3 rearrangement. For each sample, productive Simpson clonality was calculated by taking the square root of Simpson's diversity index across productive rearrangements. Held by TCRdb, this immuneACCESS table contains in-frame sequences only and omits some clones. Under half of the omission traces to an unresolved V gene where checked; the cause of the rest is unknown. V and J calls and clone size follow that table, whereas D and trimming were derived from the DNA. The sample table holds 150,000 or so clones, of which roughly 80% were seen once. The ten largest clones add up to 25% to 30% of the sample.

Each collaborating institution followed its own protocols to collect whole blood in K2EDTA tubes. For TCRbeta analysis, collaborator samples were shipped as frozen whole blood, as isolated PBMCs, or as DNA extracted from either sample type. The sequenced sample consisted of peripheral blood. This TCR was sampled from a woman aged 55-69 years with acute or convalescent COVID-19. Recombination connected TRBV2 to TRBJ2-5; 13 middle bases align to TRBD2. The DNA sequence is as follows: TGTGCCAGCAGTGAATATGGACTAGCGGGGGCTGGTCAAGAGACCCAGTACTTC. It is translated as CASSEYGLAGAGQETQYF. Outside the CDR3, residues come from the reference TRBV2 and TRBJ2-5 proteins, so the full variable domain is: EPEVTQTPSHQVTQMGQEVILRCVPISNHLYFYWYRQILGQKVEFLVSFYNNEISEKSEIFDDQFSVERPDGSNFTLKIRSTKLEDSAMYFCASSEYGLAGAGQETQYFGPGTRLLVL.